This paragraph reports one T cell receptor beta chain. Its antigen remains undetermined. Qualities for individual bases were not recorded, and no much larger clone is one base off. TCR beta CDR3 regions were amplified from RNA transcripts. The TCR CDR3 was subjected to a first round of RT-PCR using the HTBI primer set and the Qiagen OneStep RT-PCR kit. A second multiplex PCR round built the libraries, followed by size selection and purification. Libraries were sequenced paired-end with 100 bp reads on an Illumina HiSeq2000. In the original analysis: SOAPnuke was used to process the raw data, throwing out any read that contained adapters or uncalled bases, had a mean Phred below 15, or lacked an exact constant-primer or identifier match. High-quality paired reads were merged with COPE v1.2.5, and unique nucleotide sequences were defined as clonotypes. MiTCR v1.1 was used to align clonotypes to the IMGT TRBV, TRBD and TRBJ reference segments. Analysis was restricted to V-J combinations with a frequency above 0.0001, which covered roughly 99% of repertoires. A TCS score was defined as the ratio of F50 (clonal expansion) to E x V (chaos), with BLOSUM62-based TCRdist applied between CDR3 peptides within each V-J. Welch's t-statistics and random forest reduced roughly 530 V-J features to about 13, which were used in a naive Bayes classifier (R e1071). Thyroid-blood repertoire similarity was quantified with the Morisita-Horn index. TCRdb itself trimmed the public reads at Q25 with fastp, ran MiXCR and retained productive beta chains. Under each unique CDR3 protein, matching rows form one entry showing the most common genes and DNA. What appears here as the V and J calls and clone size reflects TCRdb's work, not the paper's. The sample table records 750,000 to 900,000 distinct CDR3 sequences; 35% to 40% of these occur just once. The top ten constitute 7% to 10% of the sample.

Including the terminal cysteine and phenylalanine, the CDR3 comprises 17 residues. The DNA shown is the 51-base CDR3, in frame from base 1. The germline V gene encodes CDR1 SGHRS and CDR2 YFSETQ. V is cut back by 2 bases and J by 2 bases, with 9 bases in the junction unmatched. A patient counted as having stable Graves' hyperthyroidism if no progression to ophthalmopathy occurred over 18 months of follow-up. The hyperthyroidism patients were between 18 and 65 years old and newly diagnosed, with a disease duration of less than 2 months. Exclusion was applied to patients with uncontrolled infections, other autoimmune diseases, pregnancy or lactation. Diagnoses were established on the basis of clinical symptoms, serum thyroxine and TRAb, thyroid ultrasound, and orbital computed tomography. PBMCs were separated from under 11 ml of fresh peripheral blood using Ficoll-Paque density gradient centrifugation. Total RNA was extracted using Trizol reagent, and RNA quality was assessed on an Agilent 2100 Bioanalyzer.

This sample stems from a study of T cells in Graves' hyperthyroidism and ophthalmopathy (dated by TCRdb to between 2019 and 2020). Turning to the overall study: Peripheral blood was sampled at the time of initial diagnosis, prior to any treatment. A discovery cohort of about 100 patients, roughly 45 with Graves' ophthalmopathy and approximately 57 with stable Graves' hyperthyroidism, was used to find distinguishing TCR V-J signatures. After blood sampling, hyperthyroidism patients were treated with methimazole at a starting dose of 30 mg daily, and ophthalmopathy patients were treated with high-dose intravenous methylprednisolone. The 75 to 100 discovery patients were divided at random into training and test sets in a 7:3 ratio. TCR Vbeta CDR3 sequencing of approximately 140 peripheral blood samples (over 40 ophthalmopathy, 75 to 80 hyperthyroidism and 17 progressor patients) is reported in the paper. Prospective prediction of ophthalmopathy was tested in an independent validation cohort of about 19 hyperthyroidism patients and 17 patients who later progressed to ophthalmopathy. In roughly six Graves' hyperthyroidism patients, the study also compared T-cell repertoires from thyroid tissue with T-cell repertoires from blood.

Study-wide conclusions, independent of this receptor: Sample size was not statistically predetermined, and investigators were not blinded to group allocation. Most expanded thyroid clonotypes (frequency above 0.001) were also detected in blood, a finding suggesting that blood repertoires may reflect thyroid immune responses. Ophthalmopathy was separated from stable hyperthyroidism by a 13 V-J signature model, with 87.88% sensitivity and 81% to 82% specificity obtained in cross-validation and 80%/75% obtained in testing. In validation, progression to ophthalmopathy was predicted by the model with 70% to 71% sensitivity and roughly 76% specificity, a median of approximately 6.5 months before onset.

Recombination linked TRBV5-1 to TRBJ2-7, with 11 bases matching TRBD2. What was sequenced was blood. This TCR derives from a man between 18 and 29 years old with Graves' hyperthyroidism. The CDR3 amino acid sequence is: CASSLGLAGAKAYEQYF. In nucleotide form, the sequence is TGCGCCAGCAGCTTAGGACTAGCGGGTGCTAAAGCCTACGAGCAGTACTTC. The reference TRBV5-1 and TRBJ2-7 proteins fill in what lies around the CDR3, so the full variable domain reads KAGVTQTPRYLIKTRGQQVTLSCSPISGHRSVSWYQQTPGQGLQFLFEYFSETQRNKGNFPGRFSGRQFSNSRSEMNVSTLELGDSALYLCASSLGLAGAKAYEQYFGPGTRLTVT.